The clone carrying this T cell receptor (beta chain) was seen a few times. Its antigen is currently unknown. The sample belongs to a study of T cell responses to AZD1222 COVID-19 vaccine. Findings of the study overall: A mostly white British donor set with more females was recruited, and clonal diversity was possibly underestimated. It was only after the peak T cell response that any repertoires were sampled.

The CDR3 length is 11 residues. Trimming pared 4 bases from V and 1 base from J, leaving 2 bases between. Looked up from germline, CDR1 is ENHRY and CDR2 is SYGVKD. Using immunoSEQ multiplex PCR, the repertoire was profiled, and TCRdb retains in-frame clones only, with some absent. Of around 120,000 clones detected, approximately 92% appear once; the ten largest clones hold about 1.1%. The chain combines TRBV10-3 with TRBJ2-7, with D unresolved. This TCR derives from an adult in good health. The sequences come from peripheral blood, collected on day 0 of AZD1222 vaccination. CDR3 coding DNA: TGTGCCATCAGTGGGTCCTACGAGCAGTACTTC. It codes for CAISGSYEQYF.